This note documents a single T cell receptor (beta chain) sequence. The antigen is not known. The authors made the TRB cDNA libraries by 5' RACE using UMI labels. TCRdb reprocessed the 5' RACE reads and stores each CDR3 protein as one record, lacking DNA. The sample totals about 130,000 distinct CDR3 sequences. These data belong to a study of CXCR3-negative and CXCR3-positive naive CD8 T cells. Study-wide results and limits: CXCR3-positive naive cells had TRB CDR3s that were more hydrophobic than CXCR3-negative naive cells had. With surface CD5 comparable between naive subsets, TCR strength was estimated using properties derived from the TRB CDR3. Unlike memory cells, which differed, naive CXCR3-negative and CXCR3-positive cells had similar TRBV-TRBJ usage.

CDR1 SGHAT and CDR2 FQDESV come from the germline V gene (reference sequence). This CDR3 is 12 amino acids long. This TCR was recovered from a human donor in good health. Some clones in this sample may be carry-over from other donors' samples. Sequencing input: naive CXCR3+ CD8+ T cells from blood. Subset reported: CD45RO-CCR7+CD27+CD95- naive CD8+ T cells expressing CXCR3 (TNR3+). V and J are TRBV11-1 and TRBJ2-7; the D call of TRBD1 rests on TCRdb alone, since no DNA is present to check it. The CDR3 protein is CASTGQDYEQYF.